The next 7 T cell receptor beta chains were all read from a single sample in a study of blood T cell repertoires in COVID-19 (dated by TCRdb to about 2020). The library was made by the immunoSEQ multiplex PCR assay. TCRdb holds this immuneACCESS table with in-frame rearrangements only. Some clones are missing; in checked studies, unresolved V genes explain under half, and the rest has no known cause. This sample lists roughly 150,000 clones; about 85% were detected once. 8% to 9% of the sample lies in the top ten. Sequenced sample: peripheral blood. The receptor set was obtained from an older woman with COVID-19, enrolled during active disease.

CDR3 nucleotides: TGTGCCAGCAGCGTCGTGGCTAGCGGGTACAATGAGCAGTTCTTC. Its translation is CASSVVASGYNEQFF. The chain has TRBV28 and TRBJ2-1, with TRBD2 matching 8 bases. The CDR3 loop spans 15 amino acids. After removal of 6 bases from V and 4 bases from J, the junction contained 8 bases not matched to a gene. Germline CDR1 is MDHEN and CDR2 is SYDVKM.

The chain joins TRBV6-2 or TRBV6-3 to TRBJ1-3; 9 positions agree with TRBD1. V shed 4 bases and J 0 bases; nucleotides not matched to a gene: 4. Per the germline V gene, CDR1 is MNHEY and CDR2 is SVGEGT. This CDR3 has 16 amino acids. CDR3 sequence (DNA): TGTGCCAGCAGTTGGGACAGGGCCCGCTCTGGAAACACCATATATTTT. Residues: CASSWDRARSGNTIYF.

The V and J genes are TRBV27 and TRBJ1-2, with D hard to call. This CDR3 comprises 15 residues. Germline CDR1 is MNHEY and CDR2 is SMNVEV (reference sequence). Trimming shortened V by 1 base and J by 2 bases, and 11 bases separated the two germline ends. The CDR3 sequence is CASSLWGGHNYGYTF. The DNA of the CDR3 is TGTGCCAGCAGTTTATGGGGAGGCCACAACTATGGCTACACCTTC.

This chain uses TRBV29-1 with TRBJ2-5; 7 bases match TRBD1. Germline CDR1 is SQVTM and CDR2 is ANQGSEA. V lost 6 bases and J lost 4; bases outside the gene matches: 11. The CDR3 spans 14 residues. Here the CDR3 reads CSVPTGSGLETQYF. In DNA, the CDR3 is TGCAGCGTCCCGACAGGGAGCGGTTTAGAGACCCAGTACTTC. Supplemented by reference TRBV29-1 and TRBJ2-5, the full variable domain reads SAVISQKPSRDICQRGTSLTIQCQVDSQVTMMFWYRQQPGQSLTLIATANQGSEATYESGFVIDKFPISRPNLTFSTLTVSNMSPEDSSIYLCSVPTGSGLETQYFGPGTRLLVL.

This clone was counted a single time. The genes are TRBV5-4 and TRBJ2-7, with 9 bases fitting TRBD2. V lost 5 bases to trimming and J lost 3 bases; unmatched junction nucleotides: 6. The CDR3 spans 14 residues. Germline V lookup: CDR1 SGHNT, CDR2 YYREEE (reference sequence). Written as DNA, the CDR3 is TGTGCCAGCAGTCGCGGGGGGGGTCTCTACGAGCAGTACTTC. This codes for CASSRGGGLYEQYF.

J is TRBJ2-5 and V is TRBV27; 8 positions match TRBD1. The CDR3 has 15 residues. CDR1 is MNHEY, CDR2 SMNVEV, per germline (reference sequence). Unmatched junction bases numbered 7, after V lost 6 bases and J lost 1 base. CDR3 loop: CASSLRGQLQETQYF. Written as DNA, the CDR3 is TGTGCCAGCAGCCTCAGGGGGCAACTCCAAGAGACCCAGTACTTC.

This clone showed up just once. This chain uses TRBV4-2 with TRBJ1-5; D not resolved. The V and J ends lost 0 bases and 5 bases respectively, with 11 bases between them. Germline assignment: CDR1 LGHNA and CDR2 YNFKEQ. The CDR3 is 15 residues long. The CDR3 DNA sequence: TGTGCCAGCAGCCAAGATGGGCAGGCCCATCAGCCCCAGCATTTT. It specifies CASSQDGQAHQPQHF.